These T cell receptor beta chains were read from a single sample in a study of blood T cells in healthy people across ages. TCRdb fed the 5' RACE reads into MiXCR, producing one record per CDR3 protein. The data show fewer than 900,000 distinct CDR3 sequences, roughly 45% seen once. Sequenced material: blood. Receptors originate from a woman aged 55-75 years in good health. Both conserved end residues are part of each CDR3. The D gene is left open where the match is weak. Clone size appears in some rows only: once, few, many, or a class for an expanded clone.

v_call	j_call	d_call	clone_size	cdr3_nt	cdr3_aa
TRBV19	TRBJ2-6	TRBD1	once	TGTGCCAGTAGCGGACAGGACAACGTCCTGACTTTC	CASSGQDNVLTF
TRBV29-1	TRBJ2-1	TRBD1	.	TGCAGCGCTGCCCCGGGACAGGGCCGTGAGCAGTTCTTC	CSAAPGQGREQFF
TRBV6-1	TRBJ2-7	.	.	TGTGCCAGCAGGCTCCTTTCTACGGGGGTCTCACACGAGCAGTACTTC	CASRLLSTGVSHEQYF
TRBV7-6	TRBJ1-6	.	.	TGTGCCAGCAGCTTACAGCAGGGAATAGGCGATTCACCCCTCCACTTT	CASSLQQGIGDSPLHF
TRBV3-1	TRBJ1-6	.	.	TGTGCCAGCAGCCTCGAGGGGGGGCCGAGTTCACCCCTCCACTTT	CASSLEGGPSSPLHF
TRBV20-1	TRBJ2-7	.	.	TGCAGTGCTAGAGCCTTACTAGTGGGGGTCGCCTACGAGCAGTACTTC	CSARALLVGVAYEQYF
TRBV28	TRBJ2-5	.	few	TGTGCCAGCAGTTTATCAGGGGCAGAGACCCAGTACTTC	CASSLSGAETQYF
TRBV29-1	TRBJ2-7	TRBD2	.	TGCAGCGTTGACGGACTAGGAAACAATGAGCAGTACTTC	CSVDGLGNNEQYF
TRBV20-1	TRBJ2-5	.	.	TGCGGTGCTCAAGGAGGGGCAGAGACCCAGTACTTC	CGAQGGAETQYF
TRBV20-1	TRBJ1-2	.	few	TGCATCTCCGGGGGCCGGTATGGCTACACCTTC	CISGGRYGYTF
TRBV29-1	TRBJ2-2	.	.	TGCAGCGTTGCCAGGGAGAACACCGGGGAGCTGTTTTTT	CSVARENTGELFF
TRBV9	TRBJ2-4	.	once	TGTGCCAACAGCCCCCAGGGTGATGGAAACATTCAGTACTTC	CANSPQGDGNIQYF
TRBV5-1	TRBJ1-1	.	many	TGCGCCAGCAGCTTGGTCGGACGGCGGTTCGAAGCTTTCTTT	CASSLVGRRFEAFF
TRBV11-2	TRBJ2-1	.	few	TGTGCCAGCAGCTTTGCTAGCGATGTGTATGAGCAGTTCTTC	CASSFASDVYEQFF
TRBV7-9	TRBJ2-1	TRBD1	few	TGTGCCAGCAGCCCAGGCCAGGGGGTACGAAATGAGCAGTTCTTC	CASSPGQGVRNEQFF
TRBV28	TRBJ1-2	.	.	TGTGCCAGCAGAATAAGAGTTGGGACTAACTATGGCTACACCTTC	CASRIRVGTNYGYTF
TRBV20-1	TRBJ2-1	TRBD2	few	TGCAGTGCCCATGCCCTACTAGCGGGATTCTACAATGAGCAGTTCTTC	CSAHALLAGFYNEQFF
TRBV7-9	TRBJ1-2	.	few	TGTGCCAGCAGCGTACAGGGTGGTTATGGCTACACCTTC	CASSVQGGYGYTF
TRBV24-1	TRBJ2-3	.	.	TGTGCCACCAGTGATTTTTCAGGGTCACAGGCAGATACGCAGTATTTT	CATSDFSGSQADTQYF
TRBV5-1	TRBJ2-3	.	.	TGCGCCAGCAGCTTGGGTCATTCCAGCGTAAGCACAGATACGCAGTATTTT	CASSLGHSSVSTDTQYF
TRBV7-2	TRBJ2-1	.	.	TGTGCCAGCAGCTCACCAGCGGCGCTAAATGAGCAGTTCTTC	CASSSPAALNEQFF
TRBV27	TRBJ1-2	.	.	TGTGCCAGCAGCCGAAGGGCGGCGCATGGCTACACCTTC	CASSRRAAHGYTF
TRBV6-5	TRBJ1-1	TRBD1	.	TGTGCCAGCAGTTACGACAGGGCGAACACTGAAGCTTTCTTT	CASSYDRANTEAFF
TRBV3-1	TRBJ2-1	.	.	TGTGCCAGCAGCCAAGTTGGGGTCTCCTACAATGGGCAGTTCTTC	CASSQVGVSYNGQFF
TRBV10-3	TRBJ2-3	TRBD1	many	TGTGCCATCAGTGAGTTGGTAACAGGGGAGCCCACAGATACGCAGTATTTT	CAISELVTGEPTDTQYF
TRBV7-8	TRBJ2-3	.	.	TGTGCCAGCAGCCGAGGAGGAGATGATACGCAGTATTTT	CASSRGGDDTQYF
TRBV20-1	TRBJ2-5	.	few	TGCAGTGCCTCAAACTATGAGACCCAGTACTTC	CSASNYETQYF
TRBV5-1	TRBJ1-3	.	.	TGCGCCAGCACCTTTCGGGGGGACTCTGGAAACACCATATATTTT	CASTFRGDSGNTIYF
TRBV12-3/TRBV12-4	TRBJ1-2	.	.	TGTGCCAGCAGCCAACGGGCAGGTGGATGGGCTAACTATGGCTACACCTTC	CASSQRAGGWANYGYTF
TRBV6-2/TRBV6-3	TRBJ2-5	.	few	TGTGCCAGCAGTTTTTCCAATTCCCAAGAGACCCAGTACTTC	CASSFSNSQETQYF
TRBV6-2/TRBV6-3	TRBJ2-7	.	.	TGTGCCAGCAGCCCGACTAGTTTCGAGCAGTACTTC	CASSPTSFEQYF
TRBV3-1	TRBJ2-1	TRBD2	.	TGTGCCAGCAGCCCCCCGCGGCTAGCGGGAGTAAGGGGCTACAATGAGCAGTTCTTC	CASSPPRLAGVRGYNEQFF
TRBV18	TRBJ2-7	TRBD2	few	TGTGCCAGCTCACCACCGGGAGCGGGGGAGCAGTACTTC	CASSPPGAGEQYF
TRBV12-3/TRBV12-4	TRBJ2-3	TRBD2	.	TGTGCCAGCATACTCGGGACTAGCGGGGTTGCAGATACGCAGTATTTT	CASILGTSGVADTQYF
TRBV10-3	TRBJ1-5	.	few	TGTGCCATCAGTGAGTCGTCTTCGCCCCAGCATTTT	CAISESSSPQHF
TRBV7-8	TRBJ1-1	.	.	TGTGCCAGCAGCACCCGGGGACCGGTCACTGAAGCTTTCTTT	CASSTRGPVTEAFF
TRBV20-1	TRBJ2-7	TRBD2	few	TGCAGTGCTCCTACCCGACTAGCGGGGGCCTACGAGCAGTACTTC	CSAPTRLAGAYEQYF
TRBV25-1	TRBJ1-6	.	few	TGTGCCAGCAGTGAATGGCAGGGTGATAATTCACCCCTCCACTTT	CASSEWQGDNSPLHF
TRBV20-1	TRBJ2-3	TRBD2	.	TGCAGTGCTGGAGCGGGGGGCGATTACACAGATACGCAGTATTTT	CSAGAGGDYTDTQYF
TRBV28	TRBJ2-3	TRBD1	few	TGTGCCAGCAGCACTCTGGGACAGGGCTATTCCACAGATACGCAGTATTTT	CASSTLGQGYSTDTQYF
TRBV4-3	TRBJ2-3	.	few	TGCGCCAGCAGCCAAGATTGGGGGTACCCCTATAGCACAGATACGCAGTATTTT	CASSQDWGYPYSTDTQYF
TRBV20-1	TRBJ2-1	.	.	TGCAGTGCTCTAGACCGGGATTCCGGCTCCTACAATGAGCAGTTCTTC	CSALDRDSGSYNEQFF
TRBV29-1	TRBJ2-7	TRBD1	once	TGCAGCGTTGCCTGGGACAGGGCCACCTACGAGCAGTACTTC	CSVAWDRATYEQYF
TRBV7-6	TRBJ2-1	.	.	TGTGCCAGCAGCTTTAACCGTAATGAGCAGTTCTTC	CASSFNRNEQFF
TRBV5-1	TRBJ2-1	TRBD2	.	TGCGCCAGCAGCTTGGCGTTAGCGGGGTTTGACGATGAGCAGTTCTTC	CASSLALAGFDDEQFF
TRBV9	TRBJ1-6	.	.	TGTGCCAGCAGTGTCGGGGGGGCGGTTGACAATTCACCCCTCCACTTT	CASSVGGAVDNSPLHF
TRBV4-2	TRBJ1-2	.	.	TGTGCCAGCAGCCAAGCCGAAGGGGTTAACTATGGCTACACCTTC	CASSQAEGVNYGYTF
TRBV6-1	TRBJ2-5	.	.	TGTGCCAGCAGTGTGCTGGGGGCGGAGACCCAGTACTTC	CASSVLGAETQYF
TRBV29-1	TRBJ1-1	.	few	TGCAGCGTTGATGCGGCAATGAACACTGAAGCTTTCTTT	CSVDAAMNTEAFF
TRBV7-2	TRBJ2-7	.	.	TGTGCCAGCAGCTTAAGCGGACCAGTGAGCTCCTACGAGCAGTACTTC	CASSLSGPVSSYEQYF
TRBV29-1	TRBJ2-7	TRBD2	many	TGCAGCGCGGAAGGGACTAGCGGGATCGAGCAGTACTTC	CSAEGTSGIEQYF
TRBV29-1	TRBJ1-1	.	.	TGCAGCGTTGATTGGGAAGGGAACACTGAAGCTTTCTTT	CSVDWEGNTEAFF
TRBV28	TRBJ2-1	TRBD1	.	TGTGCCAGCAACCGACAGGGTTTAAGCTCCTACGAGCAGTTCTTC	CASNRQGLSSYEQFF
TRBV20-1	TRBJ2-7	.	.	TGCAGTGCTAGAGATCCTAGGGACAAATCCTACGAGCAGTACTTC	CSARDPRDKSYEQYF
TRBV7-9	TRBJ2-1	TRBD1	.	TGTGCCAGCAGCTTATCAGGGGGCGAAGAGACCCAGTTCTTC	CASSLSGGEETQFF
TRBV2	TRBJ2-7	.	few	TGTGCCAGCACCTGGCCGGGGTCCTACGAGCAGTACTTC	CASTWPGSYEQYF
TRBV6-5	TRBJ2-7	TRBD2	.	TGTGCCAGCAGTTACTCCCTGGGACTAGATTACGAGCAGTACTTC	CASSYSLGLDYEQYF
TRBV29-1	TRBJ2-7	TRBD1	many	TGCAGCGTGTTAAACACCGGGACAGGGAAGGACGAGCAGTACTTC	CSVLNTGTGKDEQYF